This T cell receptor (beta chain) was recovered during a study of blood T cell repertoires in COVID-19. Study in general: From the United States, Italy and Spain came samples of acute and convalescent COVID-19.

Trimming left V 4 bases short and J 2 bases short, with 23 bases between. Germline CDR1 MDHEN, CDR2 SYDVKM. CDR3 length equals 18 residues. A few counts support this clone. In the authors' methods: Using reference gene primer amplification, nucleated cell counts were estimated. The data were produced by immunoSEQ multiplex PCR, yet TCRdb's version contains in-frame clones alone and is incomplete. The V and J calls and clone size are taken from that table; D and trimming were inferred from the DNA. The sample includes 410,000 or so clones, about nine tenths of them seen just once. Sequenced input: peripheral blood. The chain carries TRBV28 and TRBJ1-2; TRBD1 is a possible D gene (6 bases). The sequence was obtained from a woman younger than 45 with active or convalescent COVID-19. The CDR3 region is CASSSTGGGPQINYGYTF. Here the CDR3 DNA reads TGTGCCAGCAGTTCGACTGGGGGGGGCCCTCAGATCAACTATGGCTACACCTTC.